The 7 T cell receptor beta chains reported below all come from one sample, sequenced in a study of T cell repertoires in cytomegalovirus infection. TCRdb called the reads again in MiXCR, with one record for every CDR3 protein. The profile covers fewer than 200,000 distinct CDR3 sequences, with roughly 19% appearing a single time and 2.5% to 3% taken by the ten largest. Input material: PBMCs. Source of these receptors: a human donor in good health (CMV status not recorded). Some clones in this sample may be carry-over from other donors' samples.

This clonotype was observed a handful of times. The CDR3 sequence: CASSYRAGTGLNQPQHF. The CDR3 DNA follows: TGTGCCAGCAGTTATAGGGCGGGGACAGGGTTAAATCAGCCCCAGCATTTT. The gene calls are TRBV12-3 or TRBV12-4 and TRBJ1-5; 9 bases are a match to TRBD1. V gave up 4 bases and J gave up 4 bases; unmatched junction bases: 11. The CDR3 is 17 residues long.

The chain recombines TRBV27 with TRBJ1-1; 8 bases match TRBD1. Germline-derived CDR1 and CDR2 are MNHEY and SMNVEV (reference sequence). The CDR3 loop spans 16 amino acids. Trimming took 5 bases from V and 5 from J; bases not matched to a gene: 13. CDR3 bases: TGTGCCAGCAGTCCCTGGACAGGGAGGCATATAACTGAAGCTTTCTTT. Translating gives CASSPWTGRHITEAFF.

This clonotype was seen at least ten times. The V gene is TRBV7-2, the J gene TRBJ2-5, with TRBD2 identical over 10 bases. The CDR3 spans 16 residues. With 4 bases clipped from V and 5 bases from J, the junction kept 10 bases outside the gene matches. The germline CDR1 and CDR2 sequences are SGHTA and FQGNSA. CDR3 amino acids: CASSSRSSGSSETQYF. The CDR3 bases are TGTGCCAGCAGCTCCCGTTCTAGCGGGAGCTCTGAGACCCAGTACTTC.

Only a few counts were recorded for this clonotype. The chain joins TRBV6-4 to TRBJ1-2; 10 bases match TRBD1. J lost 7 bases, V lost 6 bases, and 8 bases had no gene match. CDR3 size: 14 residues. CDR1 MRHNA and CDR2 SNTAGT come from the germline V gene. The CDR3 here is CASSGQGGIGGYTF. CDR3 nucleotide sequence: TGTGCCAGCAGCGGACAGGGGGGGATTGGTGGCTACACCTTC.

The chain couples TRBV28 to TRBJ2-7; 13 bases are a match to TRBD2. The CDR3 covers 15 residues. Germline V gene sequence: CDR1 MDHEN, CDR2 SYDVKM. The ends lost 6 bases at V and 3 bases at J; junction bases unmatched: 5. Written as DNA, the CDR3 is TGTGCCAGCAGCTCGGGACTAGCGGGATTCTACGAGCAGTACTTC. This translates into CASSSGLAGFYEQYF. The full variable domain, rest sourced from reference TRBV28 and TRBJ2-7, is DVKVTQSSRYLVKRTGEKVFLECVQDMDHENMFWYRQDPGLGLRLIYFSYDVKMKEKGDIPEGYSVSREKKERFSLILESASTNQTSMYLCASSSGLAGFYEQYFGPGTRLTVT.

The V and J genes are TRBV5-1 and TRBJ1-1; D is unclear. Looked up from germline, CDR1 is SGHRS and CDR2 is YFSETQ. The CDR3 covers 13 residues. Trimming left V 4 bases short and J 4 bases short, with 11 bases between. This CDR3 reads CASSTDVLTEAFF. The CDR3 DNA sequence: TGCGCCAGCAGCACGGACGTGCTCACTGAAGCTTTCTTT.

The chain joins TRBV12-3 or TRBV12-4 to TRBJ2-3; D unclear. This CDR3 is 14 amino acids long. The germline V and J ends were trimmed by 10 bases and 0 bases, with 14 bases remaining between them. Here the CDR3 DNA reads TGTGCCATCCGACACCTCGCCAGCACAGATACGCAGTATTTT. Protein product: CAIRHLASTDTQYF.